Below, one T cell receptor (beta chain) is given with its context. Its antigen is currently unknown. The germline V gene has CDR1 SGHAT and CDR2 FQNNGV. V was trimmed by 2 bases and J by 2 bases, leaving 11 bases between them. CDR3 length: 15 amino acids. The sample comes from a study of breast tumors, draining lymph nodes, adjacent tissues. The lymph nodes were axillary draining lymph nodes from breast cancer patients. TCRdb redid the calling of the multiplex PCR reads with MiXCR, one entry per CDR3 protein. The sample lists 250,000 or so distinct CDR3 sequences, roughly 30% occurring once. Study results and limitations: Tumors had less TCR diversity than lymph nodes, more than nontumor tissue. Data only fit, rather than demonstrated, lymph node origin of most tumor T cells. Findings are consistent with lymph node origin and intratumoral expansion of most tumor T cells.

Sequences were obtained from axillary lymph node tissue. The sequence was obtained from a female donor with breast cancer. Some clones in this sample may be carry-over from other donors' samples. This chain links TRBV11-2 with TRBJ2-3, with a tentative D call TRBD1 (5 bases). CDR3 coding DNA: TGTGCCAGCAGCTTATTAGACAGATACACAGATACGCAGTATTTT. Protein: CASSLLDRYTDTQYF.